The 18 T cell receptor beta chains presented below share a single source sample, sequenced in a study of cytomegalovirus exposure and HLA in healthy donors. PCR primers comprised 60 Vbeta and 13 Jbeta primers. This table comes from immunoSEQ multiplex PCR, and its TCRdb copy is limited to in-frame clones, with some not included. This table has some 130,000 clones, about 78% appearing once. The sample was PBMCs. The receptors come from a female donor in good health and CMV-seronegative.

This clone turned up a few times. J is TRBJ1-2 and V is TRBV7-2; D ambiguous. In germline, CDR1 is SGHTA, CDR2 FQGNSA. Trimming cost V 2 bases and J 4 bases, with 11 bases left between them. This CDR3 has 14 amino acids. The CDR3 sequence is CASSLSVGTYGYTF. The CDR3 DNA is TGTGCCAGCAGCTTAAGCGTAGGAACCTATGGCTACACCTTC. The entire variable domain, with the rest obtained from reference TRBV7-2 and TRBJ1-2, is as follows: GAGVSQSPSNKVTEKGKDVELRCDPISGHTALYWYRQSLGQGLEFLIYFQGNSAPDKSGLPSDRFSAERTGGSVSTLTIQRTQQEDSAVYLCASSLSVGTYGYTFGSGTRLTVV.

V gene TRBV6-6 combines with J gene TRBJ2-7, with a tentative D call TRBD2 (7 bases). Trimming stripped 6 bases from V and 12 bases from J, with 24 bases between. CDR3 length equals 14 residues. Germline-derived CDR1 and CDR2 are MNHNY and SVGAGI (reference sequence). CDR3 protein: CASSPEGRGGLWYF. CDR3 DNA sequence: TGTGCCAGCAGCCCAGAGGGTAGGGGGGGCCTTTGGTACTTC.

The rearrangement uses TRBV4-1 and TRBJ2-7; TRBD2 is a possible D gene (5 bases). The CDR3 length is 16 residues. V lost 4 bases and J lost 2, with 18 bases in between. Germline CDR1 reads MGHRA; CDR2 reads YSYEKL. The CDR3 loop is CASSLRTGSSTYEQYF. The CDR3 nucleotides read TGCGCCAGCAGCCTTAGAACGGGGTCGTCTACCTACGAGCAGTACTTC.

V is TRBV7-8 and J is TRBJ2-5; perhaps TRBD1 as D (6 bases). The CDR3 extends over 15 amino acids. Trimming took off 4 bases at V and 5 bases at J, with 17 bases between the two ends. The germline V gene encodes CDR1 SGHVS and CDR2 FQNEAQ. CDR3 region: CASSSQRGYRETQYF. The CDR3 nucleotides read TGTGCCAGCAGCTCACAGAGGGGGTACCGGGAGACCCAGTACTTC.

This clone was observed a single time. For the CDR3, the DNA is TGTGCCAGCAGTCCCCGTCAGTACACTGAAGCTTTCTTT. Its protein is CASSPRQYTEAFF. The chain employs TRBV28 and TRBJ1-1; D uncertain. The CDR3 loop spans 13 amino acids. CDR1 MDHEN and CDR2 SYDVKM come from the germline V gene. Between the trimmed V and J ends, which lost 5 bases and 3 bases, there was a span of 10 bases.

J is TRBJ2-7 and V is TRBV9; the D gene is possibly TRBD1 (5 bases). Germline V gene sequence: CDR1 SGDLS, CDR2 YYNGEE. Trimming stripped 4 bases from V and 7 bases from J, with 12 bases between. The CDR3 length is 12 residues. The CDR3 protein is CASSFQGLEQYF. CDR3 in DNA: TGTGCCAGCAGCTTTCAGGGCCTGGAGCAGTACTTC.

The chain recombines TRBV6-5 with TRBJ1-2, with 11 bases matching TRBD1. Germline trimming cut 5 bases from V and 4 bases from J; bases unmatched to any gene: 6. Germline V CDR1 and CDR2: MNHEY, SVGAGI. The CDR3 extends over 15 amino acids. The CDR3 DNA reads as TGTGCCAGCAGTCCGCCCGGGACAGGGGGCTATGGCTACACCTTC. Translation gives CASSPPGTGGYGYTF.

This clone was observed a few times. CDR3 DNA: TGTGCCAGCAGTTACGTCGGGGGCACTGAAGCTTTCTTT. This sequence encodes CASSYVGGTEAFF. This chain links TRBV6-5 with TRBJ1-1; D may be TRBD1 (5 bases). CDR3 size: 13 residues. Deletions cut 2 bases from V and 4 bases from J, with 8 bases between. CDR1 and CDR2 (germline): MNHEY, SVGAGI.

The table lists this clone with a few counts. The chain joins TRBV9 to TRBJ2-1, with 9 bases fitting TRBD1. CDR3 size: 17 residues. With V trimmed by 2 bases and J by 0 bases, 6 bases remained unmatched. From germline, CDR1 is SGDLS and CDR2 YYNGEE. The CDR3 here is CASSVAGTGISYNEQFF. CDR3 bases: TGTGCCAGCAGCGTCGCCGGGACAGGGATCTCCTACAATGAGCAGTTCTTC.

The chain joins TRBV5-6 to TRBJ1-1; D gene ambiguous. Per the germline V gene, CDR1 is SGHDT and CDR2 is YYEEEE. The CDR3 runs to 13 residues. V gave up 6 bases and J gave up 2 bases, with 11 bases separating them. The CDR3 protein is CASKPTPNTEAFF. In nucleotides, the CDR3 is TGTGCCAGCAAACCGACACCTAACACTGAAGCTTTCTTT. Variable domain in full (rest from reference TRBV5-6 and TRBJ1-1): DAGVTQSPTHLIKTRGQQVTLRCSPKSGHDTVSWYQQALGQGPQFIFQYYEEEERQRGNFPDRFSGHQFPNYSSELNVNALLLGDSALYLCASKPTPNTEAFFGQGTRLTVV.

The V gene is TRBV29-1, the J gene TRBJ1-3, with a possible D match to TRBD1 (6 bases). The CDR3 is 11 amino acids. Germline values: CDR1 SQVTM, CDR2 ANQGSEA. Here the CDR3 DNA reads TGCGCCGGGGGGCAGGACTACACCATATATTTT. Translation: CAGGQDYTIYF.

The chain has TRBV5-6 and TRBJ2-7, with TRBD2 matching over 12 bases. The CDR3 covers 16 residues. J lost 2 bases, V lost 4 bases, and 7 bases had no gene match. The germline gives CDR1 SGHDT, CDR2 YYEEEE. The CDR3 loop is CASSGTLAGGTYEQYF. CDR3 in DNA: TGTGCCAGCAGCGGAACACTAGCGGGAGGTACCTACGAGCAGTACTTC.

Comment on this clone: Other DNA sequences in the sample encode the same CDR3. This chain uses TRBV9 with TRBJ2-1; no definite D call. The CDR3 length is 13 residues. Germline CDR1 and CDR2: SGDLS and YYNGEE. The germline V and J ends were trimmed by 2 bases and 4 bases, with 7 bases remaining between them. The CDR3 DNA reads TGTGCCAGCAGCGTCGCAGGTTACAATGAGCAGTTCTTC. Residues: CASSVAGYNEQFF.

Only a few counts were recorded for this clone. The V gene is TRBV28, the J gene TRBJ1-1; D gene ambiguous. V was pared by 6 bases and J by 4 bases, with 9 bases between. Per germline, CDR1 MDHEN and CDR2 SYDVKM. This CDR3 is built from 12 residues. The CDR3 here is CASRPTGTEAFF. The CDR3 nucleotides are TGTGCCAGCAGGCCCACGGGCACTGAAGCTTTCTTT.

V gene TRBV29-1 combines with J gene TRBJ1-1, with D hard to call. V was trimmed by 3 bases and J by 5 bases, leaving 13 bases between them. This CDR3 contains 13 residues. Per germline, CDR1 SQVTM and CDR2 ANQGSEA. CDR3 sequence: CSVDPGGGTEAFF. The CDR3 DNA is TGCAGCGTTGATCCCGGAGGAGGAACTGAAGCTTTCTTT.

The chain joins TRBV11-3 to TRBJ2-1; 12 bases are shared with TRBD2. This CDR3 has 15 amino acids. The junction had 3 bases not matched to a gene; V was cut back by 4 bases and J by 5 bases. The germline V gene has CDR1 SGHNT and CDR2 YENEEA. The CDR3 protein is CASSSTSGRNNEQFF. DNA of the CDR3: TGTGCCAGCAGCTCCACTAGCGGGAGGAACAATGAGCAGTTCTTC.

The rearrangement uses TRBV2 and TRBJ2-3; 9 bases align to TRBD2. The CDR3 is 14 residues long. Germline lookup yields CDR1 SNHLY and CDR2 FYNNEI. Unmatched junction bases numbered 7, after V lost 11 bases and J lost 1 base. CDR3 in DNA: TGTGCCTCCAATATAGCGGGGGGCACAGATACGCAGTATTTT. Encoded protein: CASNIAGGTDTQYF.

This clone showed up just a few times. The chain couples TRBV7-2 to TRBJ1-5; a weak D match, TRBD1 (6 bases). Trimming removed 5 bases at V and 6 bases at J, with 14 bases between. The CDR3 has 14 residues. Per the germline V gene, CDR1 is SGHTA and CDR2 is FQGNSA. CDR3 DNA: TGTGCCAGCAGCCCTGGACAGTTAGGTCAGCCCCAGCATTTT. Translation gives CASSPGQLGQPQHF.